Sequencing of this TCR beta chain was carried out in a study of graft-versus-host responses after intestinal transplantation. At the level of the study: Anti-thymocyte globulin induction preceded roughly 3 years of tacrolimus and steroid maintenance in all recipients.

For this clone: Its antigen is still unknown.

V was clipped by 5 bases and J by 6 bases, with 13 bases between them. The CDR3 contains 14 residues. Germline lookup yields CDR1 SEHNR and CDR2 FQNEAQ (reference sequence). Sequencing used immunoSEQ multiplex PCR; TCRdb keeps in-frame clones, though not all of them. The sample carries 81,000 or so clones, about 93% recorded once. The material was unstimulated CD8+ T cells sorted from spleen or lymph node cells, obtained before transplant. This sequence was found in a human donor who was the organ donor for an intestinal transplant. This chain links TRBV7-9 with TRBJ2-2, with D possibly matching TRBD1 (6 bases). The CDR3 is CASSRDRYPGELFF. The DNA for the CDR3 is TGTGCCAGCAGCCGTGACAGGTATCCCGGGGAGCTGTTTTTT.